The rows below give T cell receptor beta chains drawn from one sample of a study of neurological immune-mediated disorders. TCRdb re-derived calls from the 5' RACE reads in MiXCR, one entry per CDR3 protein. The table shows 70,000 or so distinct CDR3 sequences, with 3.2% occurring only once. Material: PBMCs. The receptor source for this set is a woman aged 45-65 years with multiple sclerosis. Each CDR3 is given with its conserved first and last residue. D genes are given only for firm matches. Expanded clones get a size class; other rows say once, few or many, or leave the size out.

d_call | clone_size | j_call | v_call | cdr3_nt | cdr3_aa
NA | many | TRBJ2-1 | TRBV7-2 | TGTGCCAGCAGCCCTAGTGGGGGAAGGGAGTTCTTC | CASSPSGGREFF
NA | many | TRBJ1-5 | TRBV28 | TGTGCCAGCAGTTTGGTAAGAAACTCGCCCCAGCATTTT | CASSLVRNSPQHF
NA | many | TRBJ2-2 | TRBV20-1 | TGCAGTGCTAGAGTAGGGGCCAGCACCGGGGAGCTGTTTTTT | CSARVGASTGELFF
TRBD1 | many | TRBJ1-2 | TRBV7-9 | TGTGCCAGCAGCTCCCCGACAGGGGCATATGGCTACACCTTC | CASSSPTGAYGYTF
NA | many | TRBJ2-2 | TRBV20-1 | TGCAGTGCTAGTCTGGACACCGGGGAGCTGTTTTTT | CSASLDTGELFF
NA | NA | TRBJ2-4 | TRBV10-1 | TGCGCCACTTTGCGAGGGGCCCGGGGCAAAAACATTCAGTACTTC | CATLRGARGKNIQYF
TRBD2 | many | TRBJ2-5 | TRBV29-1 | TGCAGCGCGGCAGCGGGAGGAATGGAGACCCAGTACTTC | CSAAAGGMETQYF
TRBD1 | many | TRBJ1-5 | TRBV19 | TGTGCCAGTACGACACTACAGGGGAATCAGCCCCAGCATTTT | CASTTLQGNQPQHF
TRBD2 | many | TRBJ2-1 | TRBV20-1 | TGCAGTGCTAGGGCTCCGCCGGGACTAGCGGGAGGGCCCAATGAGCAGTTCTTC | CSARAPPGLAGGPNEQFF
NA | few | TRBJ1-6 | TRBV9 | TGTGCCAGCAGCCAGCAGGGACGATATAATTCACCCCTCCACTTT | CASSQQGRYNSPLHF
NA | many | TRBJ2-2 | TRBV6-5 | TGTGCCAGCACGAGGGGAGTCGGGGAGCTGTTTTTT | CASTRGVGELFF
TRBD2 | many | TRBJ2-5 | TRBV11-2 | TGTGCCAGCAGCCAACTAGCGGAGCAAAAGACCCAGTACTTC | CASSQLAEQKTQYF
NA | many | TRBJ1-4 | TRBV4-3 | TGCGCCAGCAGCCAAGATCTACAGTTTAATGAAAAACTGTTTTTT | CASSQDLQFNEKLFF
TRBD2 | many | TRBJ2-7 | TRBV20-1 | TGCAGTGCTAGAGCGGGAGGGCACGAGCAGTACTTC | CSARAGGHEQYF
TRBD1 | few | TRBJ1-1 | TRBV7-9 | TGTGCCAGCAGCTTAGAGGGGGCGCATCGGGAAGCTTTCTTT | CASSLEGAHREAFF
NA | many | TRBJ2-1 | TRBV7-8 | TGTGCCAGCAGCTCGCGACTGCTCTACAATGAGCAGTTCTTC | CASSSRLLYNEQFF
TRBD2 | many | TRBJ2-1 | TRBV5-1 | TGCGCCAGCAGCTCTTCGTTCACTAGCGGATACAATGAGCAGTTCTTC | CASSSSFTSGYNEQFF
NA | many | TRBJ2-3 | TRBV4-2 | TGTGCCAGCAGCCAAGAACGTCGCGACACGCAGTATTTT | CASSQERRDTQYF
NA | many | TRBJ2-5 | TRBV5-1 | TGCGCCAGCAGCTTGGATCGTCAGGGCCTGGGAGAGACCCAGTACTTC | CASSLDRQGLGETQYF
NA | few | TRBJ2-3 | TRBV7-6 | TGTGCCAGCAGCCGGGACCTGGGGTCCCCCGAGTATTTT | CASSRDLGSPEYF
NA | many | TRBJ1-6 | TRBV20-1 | TGCAGTGCTAGGAACAGCTATAATTCACCCCTCCACTTT | CSARNSYNSPLHF
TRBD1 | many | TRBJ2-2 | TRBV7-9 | TGTGCCAGCAGCGGCCGACAGGGGATAAACACCGGGGAGCTGTTTTTT | CASSGRQGINTGELFF
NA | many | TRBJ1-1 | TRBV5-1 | TGCGCCAGCAGCGTGGTGGGGAACACTGAAGCTTTCTTT | CASSVVGNTEAFF
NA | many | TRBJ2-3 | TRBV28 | TGTGCCAGCAGTTTAAGGGGCACAGATACGCAGTATTTT | CASSLRGTDTQYF
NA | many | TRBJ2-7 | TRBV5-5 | TGTGCCAGCAGCTTGTCTTCCGGGAGCTCCTACGAGCAGTACTTC | CASSLSSGSSYEQYF
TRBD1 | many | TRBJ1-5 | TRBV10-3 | TGTGCCATCAGCGGACAGGGGATTAGCAAGACCCAGAATTTT | CAISGQGISKTQNF
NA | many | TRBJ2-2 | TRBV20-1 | TGCAGTTTAAACAGCCACACCGGGGAGCTGTTTTTT | CSLNSHTGELFF
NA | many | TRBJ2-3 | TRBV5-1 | TGCGCCAGCAGCTTGCAGGGGACCTCCGGGGGAGATACGCAGTATTTT | CASSLQGTSGGDTQYF
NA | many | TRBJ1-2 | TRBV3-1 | TGTGCCAGCAGCCAGGGTGCGAATGGCTACACCTTC | CASSQGANGYTF
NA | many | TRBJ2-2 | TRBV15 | TGTGCCACCAGCAGGGACCTGGGGCCCGGGGAGCTGTTTTTT | CATSRDLGPGELFF
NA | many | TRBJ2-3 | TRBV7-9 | TGTGCCAGCAGCTCCCCCCTGGGAGATACGCAGTATTTT | CASSSPLGDTQYF
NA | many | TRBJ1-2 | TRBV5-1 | TGCGCCAGTGGCAACCCAAACTATGGCTACACCTTC | CASGNPNYGYTF
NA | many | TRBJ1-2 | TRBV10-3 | TGTGCCATCAGCCGCCGGGACGGCAATTATGGCTACACCTTC | CAISRRDGNYGYTF
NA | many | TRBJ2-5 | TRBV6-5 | TGTGCCAGCAGTTACCACCAGCAAGAGACCCAGTACTTC | CASSYHQQETQYF
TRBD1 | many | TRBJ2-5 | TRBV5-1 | TGCGCCAGCAGCCCAGACAGGGGTTGGAGGGAGACCCAGTACTTC | CASSPDRGWRETQYF
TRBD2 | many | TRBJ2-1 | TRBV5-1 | TGCGCCAGCAGCTTGGGGACTAGCGGGATGTACAATGAGCAGTTCTTC | CASSLGTSGMYNEQFF
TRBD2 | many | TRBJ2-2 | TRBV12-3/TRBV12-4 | TGTGCCAGCAGGCGAGGACTAGCGGGGCCCGGGGAGCTGTTTTTT | CASRRGLAGPGELFF
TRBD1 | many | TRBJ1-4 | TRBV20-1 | TGCAGTGCTAGCCGTCCCGGGACAGGGGGGAAACTGTTTTTT | CSASRPGTGGKLFF
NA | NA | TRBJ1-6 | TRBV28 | TGTGCCAGCAGTTCCGGGACGTACTCAACCCTCAACTTT | CASSSGTYSTLNF